A selection of T cell receptor beta chains follows, all from one sample in a study of HIV-infected patients and healthy controls. TCRdb itself ran the 5' RACE reads through MiXCR, one entry per CDR3 protein. This sample has more than 4,000 distinct CDR3 sequences; around 20% occur once, and the top ten carry roughly 28%. This material consisted of blood, taken during antiretroviral therapy. The origin of the receptors is an adult with HIV infection. Each CDR3 is given with its conserved first and last residue. Fields, in order: clone size, J gene, D gene, V gene, CDR3 DNA, CDR3 protein. D genes are given only for firm matches. Clone size is not always given. Where it is, it says once, few, many or a class for expanded clones.

size: -; J: TRBJ2-7; D: TRBD2; V: TRBV6-5; DNA: TGTGCCAGCAGCGTTAGCGGGGGGGCGTCTAACGAGCAGTACTTC; CDR3: CASSVSGGASNEQYF
size: many; J: TRBJ2-7; D: -; V: TRBV6-2/TRBV6-3; DNA: TGTGCCAGCAGTGGGGCAGGGCCGGGAAACGAGCAGTACTTC; CDR3: CASSGAGPGNEQYF
size: many; J: TRBJ2-5; D: TRBD2; V: TRBV7-2; DNA: TGTGCCAGCAGCTTCAGGAGCGGGGGTTGGGAGACCCAGTACTTC; CDR3: CASSFRSGGWETQYF
size: medium-sized; J: TRBJ2-2; D: -; V: TRBV20-1; DNA: TGCAGTGCTAGAGATAGTCAGGGGTGGGGCACCGGGGAGCTGTTTTTT; CDR3: CSARDSQGWGTGELFF
size: medium-sized; J: TRBJ1-4; D: TRBD1; V: TRBV4-2; DNA: TGTGCCAGCAGCCAAATTGACAGGGATGAAAAACTGTTTTTT; CDR3: CASSQIDRDEKLFF
size: large; J: TRBJ2-7; D: -; V: TRBV6-2/TRBV6-3; DNA: TGTGCCAGCAGTCTACCGGGGGCGGGAAGCGAGCAGTACTTC; CDR3: CASSLPGAGSEQYF
size: medium-sized; J: TRBJ1-2; D: -; V: TRBV20-1; DNA: TGCAGTGCCCTGCAGGGCGGTGGCTACACCTTC; CDR3: CSALQGGGYTF
size: -; J: TRBJ1-3; D: -; V: TRBV7-2; DNA: TGTGCCAGCAGCTCTGGGGGGTCTCCCTCTGGAAACACCATATATTTT; CDR3: CASSSGGSPSGNTIYF
size: many; J: TRBJ1-1; D: -; V: TRBV19; DNA: TGTGCCAGTAGTACCCGGGCGCGGGCTGAAGCTTTCTTT; CDR3: CASSTRARAEAFF
size: many; J: TRBJ2-3; D: TRBD2; V: TRBV7-8; DNA: TGTGCCAGCAGCTTAGTAGCGGGGGGCTCAGATACGCAGTATTTT; CDR3: CASSLVAGGSDTQYF
size: many; J: TRBJ1-4; D: -; V: TRBV12-3/TRBV12-4; DNA: TGTGCCAGCAGTCCCGGCGAGGTTCACGAAAAACTGTTTTTT; CDR3: CASSPGEVHEKLFF
size: many; J: TRBJ2-7; D: -; V: TRBV13; DNA: TGTGCCAGCAGCACCCGACCGCCTCAGGGGTGGGAGCAGTACTTC; CDR3: CASSTRPPQGWEQYF
size: many; J: TRBJ2-5; D: -; V: TRBV7-2; DNA: TGTGCCAGCAGCTTAGCACCCCATGACCAAGAGACCCAGTACTTC; CDR3: CASSLAPHDQETQYF
size: few; J: TRBJ2-3; D: TRBD2; V: TRBV7-9; DNA: TGTGCCAGCAGCTCTCCGGGGGGAGCGGGGGCGAGCACAGATACGCAGTATTTT; CDR3: CASSSPGGAGASTDTQYF
size: many; J: TRBJ2-2; D: TRBD2; V: TRBV3-1; DNA: TGTGCCAGCAGCCAGATGACTAGCGGGGGAGGAACCGGGGAGCTGTTTTTT; CDR3: CASSQMTSGGGTGELFF
size: many; J: TRBJ1-6; D: TRBD1; V: TRBV19; DNA: TGTGCCAGTAGTATGACAGGGGGAAATTCACCCCTCCACTTT; CDR3: CASSMTGGNSPLHF
size: -; J: TRBJ2-3; D: TRBD2; V: TRBV5-5; DNA: TGTGCCAGCAGGAAAGCGGGGGGGGGCACAGATACGCAGTATTTT; CDR3: CASRKAGGGTDTQYF
size: once; J: TRBJ2-1; D: -; V: TRBV4-1; DNA: TGCGCCAGCAGCCAAGATACTACGGTTTTTAATGAGCAGTTCTTC; CDR3: CASSQDTTVFNEQFF
size: many; J: TRBJ2-5; D: -; V: TRBV9; DNA: TGTGCCAGCAGCATTCGCCCAAGTAGTGTCAAAGAGACCCAGTACTTC; CDR3: CASSIRPSSVKETQYF
size: few; J: TRBJ1-5; D: -; V: TRBV3-1; DNA: TGTGCCAGCAGCCGGGGAGGAGCTCATCAGCCCCAGCATTTT; CDR3: CASSRGGAHQPQHF
size: few; J: TRBJ2-1; D: TRBD1; V: TRBV6-1; DNA: TGTGCCAGCAGTGAAAAGGGACAGGGGGCAGTGGAGCAGTTCTTC; CDR3: CASSEKGQGAVEQFF
size: medium-sized; J: TRBJ1-1; D: TRBD1; V: TRBV3-1; DNA: TGTGCCAGCAGCCCCCCCGTACAGGGGGGCACTGAAGCTTTCTTT; CDR3: CASSPPVQGGTEAFF